These 30 T cell receptor beta chains share one sample of origin, sequenced in a study of CD8 T cells in Susac syndrome. Reverse transcription of roughly 0.5 to 1 ug RNA was performed with random hexamers. TCRdb fed the immunoSEQ multiplex PCR reads into MiXCR, producing one record per CDR3 protein. The table shows some 160,000 distinct CDR3 sequences, with roughly 95% occurring only once. The material sequenced was CD8+ T cells from PBMCs. Every receptor here comes from a human donor with multiple sclerosis.

This chain links TRBV15 with TRBJ2-1; 8 bases map to TRBD2. Trimming cost V 6 bases and J 7 bases; bases outside gene matches: 8. This CDR3 comprises 14 residues. The germline V gene has CDR1 LNHNV and CDR2 YYDKDF (reference sequence). CDR3 coding DNA: TGTGCCACCAGAAACGAACGCGGGAGGAATGAGCAGTTCTTC. As protein: CATRNERGRNEQFF. The whole variable domain, remainder taken from reference TRBV15 and TRBJ2-1, is DAMVIQNPRYQVTQFGKPVTLSCSQTLNHNVMYWYQQKSSQAPKLLFHYYDKDFNNEADTPDNFQSRRPNTSFCFLDIRSPGLGDTAMYLCATRNERGRNEQFFGPGTRLTVL.

V usage is TRBV18 and J usage is TRBJ2-7, with D unresolved. The CDR3 runs to 13 residues. The germline V and J ends were trimmed by 3 bases and 3 bases, with 9 bases remaining between them. Germline loops: CDR1 KGHSH, CDR2 LQKENI. The CDR3 region has the DNA TGTGCCAGCTCACCGCTGGGTGGCTACGAGCAGTACTTC. Amino acid sequence: CASSPLGGYEQYF.

This chain links TRBV20-1 with TRBJ2-1; D unresolved. In germline, CDR1 is DFQATT, CDR2 SNEGSKA (reference sequence). V was pared by 5 bases and J by 7 bases, with 6 bases between. The CDR3 extends over 10 amino acids. The CDR3 loop is CSALENEQFF. The CDR3 bases are TGCAGTGCTTTAGAAAATGAGCAGTTCTTC.

The chain is built from TRBV2 and TRBJ2-7; D may be TRBD1 (5 bases). The CDR3 totals 13 residues. V was cut by 4 bases and J by 7 bases, with 14 bases left in between. Germline CDR1 is SNHLY and CDR2 is FYNNEI. In nucleotides, the CDR3 is TGTGCCAGCAGTGGAGTTTCAGGGTATGAGCAGTACTTC. Its protein is CASSGVSGYEQYF.

This clonotype was seen only once. The V call is TRBV5-6, the J call TRBJ2-1; TRBD2 is a possible D gene (5 bases). V dropped 1 base and J dropped 0 bases, with 14 bases sitting between them. Germline V gives CDR1 SGHDT, CDR2 YYEEEE. The CDR3 length is 17 residues. The CDR3 reads CASSLWSSSSSYNEQFF. The DNA of the CDR3 is TGTGCCAGCAGCTTGTGGTCTAGCTCGAGCTCCTACAATGAGCAGTTCTTC.

V gene TRBV19 combines with J gene TRBJ1-2; TRBD1 might be the D (5 bases). The CDR3 runs 15 residues. Looked up from germline, CDR1 is LNHDA and CDR2 is SQIVND (reference sequence). The germline V and J ends were trimmed by 5 bases and 4 bases, with 17 bases remaining between them. This CDR3 reads CASSPGLGSSYGYTF. In DNA form, the CDR3 reads TGTGCCAGTAGTCCGGGACTTGGATCGAGCTATGGCTACACCTTC.

The chain links TRBV6-5 to TRBJ2-3; 11 bases match TRBD2. CDR3 length: 18 residues. Per germline, CDR1 MNHEY and CDR2 SVGAGI. J was trimmed by 4 bases and V by 3 bases; bases with no gene match: 12. The CDR3 loop reads CASSYLGGLAGGSDTQYF. Written as DNA, the CDR3 is TGTGCCAGCAGTTATCTGGGGGGGCTAGCGGGAGGATCAGATACGCAGTATTTT.

The chain carries TRBV29-1 and TRBJ2-7; maybe TRBD1 (6 bases). CDR1 is SQVTM, CDR2 ANQGSEA, per germline. Trimming stripped 7 bases from V and 1 base from J, with 14 bases between. The length of the CDR3 is 13 residues. In DNA form, the CDR3 reads TGCAGCGCCCTACAGGGTTCGTCCTACGAGCAGTACTTC. Encoded protein: CSALQGSSYEQYF.

This chain connects TRBV7-9 to TRBJ2-7; 8 positions agree with TRBD1. CDR3 length: 15 residues. J was trimmed by 2 bases and V by 5 bases; bases with no gene match: 8. Germline-derived CDR1 and CDR2 are SEHNR and FQNEAQ (reference sequence). The DNA for the CDR3 is TGTGCCAGCAGCCCCCCGACAGGGGCTACCTACGAGCAGTACTTC. It codes for CASSPPTGATYEQYF. Based on the CDR3 plus reference TRBV7-9 and TRBJ2-7, the full variable domain is DTGVSQNPRHKITKRGQNVTFRCDPISEHNRLYWYRQTLGQGPEFLTYFQNEAQLEKSRLLSDRFSAERPKGSFSTLEIQRTEQGDSAMYLCASSPPTGATYEQYFGPGTRLTVT.

A note on this clonotype: Relative to the germline gene, one junction end is altered; a read error may explain this. The chain links TRBV27 to TRBJ1-2; TRBD1 is a possible D gene (6 bases). Germline values: CDR1 MNHEY, CDR2 SMNVEV (reference sequence). The CDR3 length is 14 residues. CDR3 sequence reads: CASRLSQGIYGYTF. CDR3 sequence (DNA): TGTGCCAGCAGGTTATCCCAGGGGATCTATGGCTACACCTTC.

This sequence joins TRBV29-1 and TRBJ2-1; 7 bases align to TRBD1. V dropped 4 bases and J dropped 10; count of bases not matched to a gene: 4. In germline, CDR1 is SQVTM, CDR2 ANQGSEA. The CDR3 has 11 amino acids. Here the CDR3 reads CSVVGGPEQFF. The CDR3 region has the DNA TGCAGCGTTGTAGGGGGCCCGGAGCAGTTCTTC.

Here the CDR3 DNA reads TGCGCCAGCAGCCCCGACAGGGGGCTTAATGAGCAGTTCTTC. Its translation is CASSPDRGLNEQFF. The chain employs TRBV5-1 and TRBJ2-1; 10 bases agree with TRBD1. V was clipped by 4 bases and J by 7 bases; unmatched bases: 5. The V gene's germline CDR1 is SGHRS and CDR2 YFSETQ. The CDR3 runs to 14 residues.

The CDR3 DNA reads TGTGCCAGCAGCTCACCGAGAAGCACTGAAGCTTTCTTT. Translation gives CASSSPRSTEAFF. This chain links TRBV7-9 with TRBJ1-1; D unclear. Trimming took 4 bases from V and 4 from J, leaving 10 bases between them. Germline V gene lookup returns CDR1 SEHNR and CDR2 FQNEAQ (reference sequence). The CDR3 extends over 13 amino acids.

CDR3 region: CAISGGLADTDTQYF. In DNA form, the CDR3 reads TGTGCCATCAGTGGCGGACTAGCGGACACAGATACGCAGTATTTT. This rearrangement joins TRBV10-3 to TRBJ2-3, with 10 bases matching TRBD2. V was pared by 4 bases and J by 2 bases, with 3 bases of the junction left unmatched. The CDR3 covers 15 residues. Germline CDR1 and CDR2: ENHRY and SYGVKD.

The chain is built from TRBV27 and TRBJ2-1; 10 bases fit TRBD2. J gave up 5 bases and V 6 bases, and 4 bases lay outside the gene matches. This CDR3 comprises 14 residues. Germline values: CDR1 MNHEY, CDR2 SMNVEV (reference sequence). CDR3 protein: CASRLAGLHNEQFF. The CDR3 DNA is TGTGCCAGCAGACTAGCGGGACTCCACAATGAGCAGTTCTTC.

The rearrangement uses TRBV28 and TRBJ2-4; 7 nucleotides align to TRBD2. Losses at the gene ends were 1 base for V and 0 bases for J; bases not matched to a gene: 12. The V gene's germline CDR1 is MDHEN and CDR2 SYDVKM. This CDR3 is built from 19 residues. In DNA, the CDR3 is TGTGCCAGCAGTTTATTTCGGGGTCTAGCGGATAAAGCCAAAAACATTCAGTACTTC. The encoded protein is CASSLFRGLADKAKNIQYF.

The chain employs TRBV5-6 and TRBJ2-7; 7 bases map to TRBD1. The V segment lost 6 bases and the J segment 2 bases; nucleotides outside the gene matches: 14. The CDR3 has 16 residues. CDR1 is SGHDT, CDR2 YYEEEE, per germline. In DNA form, the CDR3 reads TGTGCCAGCACCACTTCCTACGGGACAGCTACCTACGAGCAGTACTTC. Its translation is CASTTSYGTATYEQYF.

The table lists this clonotype with a few counts. J is TRBJ2-3 and V is TRBV20-1; TRBD2 aligns across 13 bases. Losses at the gene ends were 3 bases for V and 0 bases for J; bases not matched to a gene: 0. This CDR3 comprises 15 residues. Germline CDR1 DFQATT, CDR2 SNEGSKA (reference sequence). The DNA of the CDR3 is TGCAGTGCTAGGGGACTAGCGGGGAGCACAGATACGCAGTATTTT. Translated: CSARGLAGSTDTQYF.

The chain combines TRBV3-1 with TRBJ2-1; D assignment may be TRBD1 or TRBD2 (5 bases each). CDR3 length equals 15 residues. The germline CDR1 and CDR2 sequences are LGHDT and YNNKEL (reference sequence). Trimming left V 1 base short and J 4 bases short, with 11 bases between. CDR3 loop: CASSQGGVLYNEQFF. As DNA, the CDR3 is TGTGCCAGCAGCCAAGGAGGGGTCTTATACAATGAGCAGTTCTTC.

The rearrangement uses TRBV5-6 and TRBJ2-1; perhaps TRBD2 as D (5 bases). CDR1 is SGHDT, CDR2 YYEEEE, per germline. Between the trimmed V and J ends, which lost 7 bases and 8 bases, there was a span of 16 bases. The CDR3 has 13 amino acids. The DNA for the CDR3 is TGTGCCAGCGGCCCGGGATCCTTGGATGAGCAGTTCTTC. It specifies CASGPGSLDEQFF.

The gene calls are TRBV29-1 and TRBJ2-5, with D tentatively TRBD2 (5 bases). Deletions cut 3 bases from V and 4 bases from J, with 6 bases between. The CDR3 totals 11 residues. Germline CDR1 and CDR2: SQVTM and ANQGSEA. In DNA, the CDR3 is TGCAGCGTTGACGGGGTAGAGACCCAGTACTTC. Translation: CSVDGVETQYF.

This chain links TRBV2 with TRBJ2-3; D perhaps matches TRBD2 (7 bases). The CDR3 extends over 17 amino acids. Germline CDR1 SNHLY, CDR2 FYNNEI. Trimming stripped 3 bases from V and 2 bases from J, with 18 bases between. CDR3 nucleotides: TGTGCCAGCAGTGATTCCCCAGGCGGGGGCCCCACAGATACGCAGTATTTT. Translating gives CASSDSPGGGPTDTQYF.

The rearrangement links TRBV3-1 to TRBJ1-2; D uncertain. V was cut by 0 bases and J by 7 bases, with 6 bases left in between. The CDR3 consists of 12 residues. Germline CDR1 is LGHDT and CDR2 is YNNKEL (reference sequence). The CDR3 loop reads CASSQEAVGYTF. The CDR3 coding sequence is TGTGCCAGCAGCCAAGAAGCGGTTGGCTACACCTTC.

This chain uses TRBV7-9 with TRBJ2-5; D might be TRBD2 (6 bases). The CDR3 is 14 residues long. Trimming removed 3 bases at V and 5 bases at J, with 13 bases between. Looked up from germline, CDR1 is SEHNR and CDR2 is FQNEAQ (reference sequence). The CDR3 spells CASSFGVGRETQYF. CDR3 bases: TGTGCCAGCAGCTTCGGGGTGGGGAGGGAGACCCAGTACTTC. The full variable domain, with the rest looked up from reference TRBV7-9 and TRBJ2-5, is DTGVSQNPRHKITKRGQNVTFRCDPISEHNRLYWYRQTLGQGPEFLTYFQNEAQLEKSRLLSDRFSAERPKGSFSTLEIQRTEQGDSAMYLCASSFGVGRETQYFGPGTRLLVL.

The count of this clonotype is one. This sequence joins TRBV12-3 or TRBV12-4 and TRBJ2-7; D is unclear. The CDR3 covers 13 residues. V lost 1 base and J lost 2, with 6 bases in between. The DNA for the CDR3 is TGTGCCAGCAGTTTAGTCGACCCCTACGAGCAGTACTTC. This gives the protein CASSLVDPYEQYF.

The chain recombines TRBV4-1 with TRBJ2-3, with TRBD2 matching over 11 bases. Germline V gene lookup returns CDR1 MGHRA and CDR2 YSYEKL. The junction had 9 bases not matched to a gene; V was cut back by 4 bases and J by 0 bases. There are 18 residues in the CDR3. DNA of the CDR3: TGCGCCAGCAGCCCGCGACAAGGACTAGCGGGTAGCACAGATACGCAGTATTTT. Protein sequence: CASSPRQGLAGSTDTQYF.

This clonotype was counted a few times. This chain links TRBV29-1 with TRBJ2-7; D may be TRBD1 or TRBD2 (6 bases each). CDR1 and CDR2 from the germline V gene are SQVTM and ANQGSEA. Deletions cut 3 bases from V and 3 bases from J, with 12 bases between. The CDR3 has 13 residues. CDR3 bases: TGCAGCGTTGATGGGGGGCAGTTCTACGAGCAGTACTTC. It specifies CSVDGGQFYEQYF.

The rearrangement uses TRBV28 and TRBJ2-1; D gene unclear. The CDR3 totals 15 residues. V was shortened by 5 bases and J by 4 bases, with 15 bases between the two germline ends. Germline V gene lookup returns CDR1 MDHEN and CDR2 SYDVKM. CDR3 amino acids: CASSQIAPTYNEQFF. CDR3 DNA: TGTGCCAGCAGTCAGATTGCGCCGACTTACAATGAGCAGTTCTTC.

V and J are TRBV24-1 and TRBJ2-3; maybe TRBD1 (5 bases). V lost 7 bases to trimming and J lost 2 bases, with 9 bases between them. CDR1 and CDR2 (germline): KGHDR, SFDVKD. CDR3 length equals 13 residues. The CDR3 loop reads CATSQGLTDTQYF. CDR3 sequence (DNA): TGTGCCACCAGCCAGGGTCTCACAGATACGCAGTATTTT.

This chain connects TRBV28 to TRBJ2-7; 11 bases line up with TRBD2. The germline V gene encodes CDR1 MDHEN and CDR2 SYDVKM. After removal of 9 bases from V and 3 bases from J, the junction contained 4 bases not matched to a gene. The CDR3 has 13 residues. The CDR3: CASKLAGVYEQYF. The CDR3 region has the DNA TGTGCCAGTAAACTAGCGGGAGTCTACGAGCAGTACTTC.